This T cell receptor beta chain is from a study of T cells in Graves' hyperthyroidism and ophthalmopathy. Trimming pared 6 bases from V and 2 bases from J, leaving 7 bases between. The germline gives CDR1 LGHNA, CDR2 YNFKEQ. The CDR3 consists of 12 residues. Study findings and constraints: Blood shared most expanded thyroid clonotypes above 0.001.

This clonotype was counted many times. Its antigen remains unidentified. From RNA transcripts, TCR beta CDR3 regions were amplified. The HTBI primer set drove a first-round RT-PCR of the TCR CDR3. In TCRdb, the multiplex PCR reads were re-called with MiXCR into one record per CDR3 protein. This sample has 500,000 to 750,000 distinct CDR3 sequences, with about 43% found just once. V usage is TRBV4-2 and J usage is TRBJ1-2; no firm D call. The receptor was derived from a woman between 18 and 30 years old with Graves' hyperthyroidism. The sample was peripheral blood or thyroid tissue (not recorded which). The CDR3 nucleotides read TGTGCCAGCAGTGGGCCGAACTATGGCTACACCTTC. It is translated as CASSGPNYGYTF.